This T cell receptor (beta chain) comes out of a study of T cell repertoires in cytomegalovirus infection. Study summary: Epitope selection comprised recently identified HLA-C-restricted CMV epitopes and well-studied HLA-B-restricted CMV epitopes.

V shed 9 bases, J shed 11 bases, and the junction held 11 bases outside the gene matches. This CDR3 comprises 13 residues. CDR1 is LNHDA, CDR2 SQIVND, per germline (reference sequence). TCRdb re-derived calls from the reads in MiXCR, one entry per CDR3 protein. Of 830,000 or so distinct CDR3 sequences detected, less than 35% appear once; the ten largest clones hold around 12%. Whole-study findings and limits: Cumulative public TCR beta family frequency identified carriers of CMV plus the relevant HLA. Across the ex vivo response, the dominant clonotypes were HLA-C-restricted CMV-specific TCR beta clonotypes.

As for this clonotype: Its antigen remains unknown.

The origin of this receptor is a human donor in good health (CMV status not recorded). Some clones in this sample may be carry-over from other donors' samples. The chain employs TRBV19 and TRBJ2-4, with 9 bases lining up with TRBD1. The sample here was cultured CD8+ T cells from PBMCs, taken from culture after CMV antigen stimulation. The CDR3 DNA sequence: TGTGCCAGCCAAACAGGGGGCGCGGGAGTTCAGTACTTC. Its translation: CASQTGGAGVQYF.